This TCR beta chain was retrieved from a study of PD-L1 blockade in urothelial cancer. Data came from immunoSEQ multiplex PCR; TCRdb stores just in-frame clones and leaves some out. Of about 32,000 clones detected, approximately 34% appear once; the ten largest clones hold approximately 9%. General observations from the study: Blood clones associated with the tumor expanded more at 3 weeks in durable-benefit patients.

Of note for this clone: What it recognizes is unknown.

Germline V gene data show CDR1 as GTSNPN and CDR2 as SVGIG (reference sequence). V lost 3 bases to trimming and J lost 2 bases, with 14 bases between them. This CDR3 is 15 amino acids long. The chain uses TRBV30 and TRBJ1-5; no clear D. Sample: tumor tissue, taken before atezolizumab (anti-PD-L1) treatment. The sequence came from a man aged 60 to 75 with urothelial cancer. The CDR3 spells CAWSVNSGGNQPQHF. The CDR3 DNA sequence: TGTGCCTGGAGCGTTAACTCGGGTGGCAATCAGCCCCAGCATTTT.